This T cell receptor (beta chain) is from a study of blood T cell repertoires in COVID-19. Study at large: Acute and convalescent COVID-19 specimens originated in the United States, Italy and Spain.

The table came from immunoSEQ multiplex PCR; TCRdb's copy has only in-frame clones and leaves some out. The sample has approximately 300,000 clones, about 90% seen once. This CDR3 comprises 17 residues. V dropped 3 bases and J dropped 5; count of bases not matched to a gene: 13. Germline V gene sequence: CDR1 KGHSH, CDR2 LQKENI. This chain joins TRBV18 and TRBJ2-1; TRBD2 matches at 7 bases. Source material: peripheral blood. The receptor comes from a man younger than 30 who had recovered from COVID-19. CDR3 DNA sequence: TGTGCCAGCTCACCCAGCGTACGACTAGCCGATAACAATGAGCAGTTCTTC. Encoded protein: CASSPSVRLADNNEQFF.